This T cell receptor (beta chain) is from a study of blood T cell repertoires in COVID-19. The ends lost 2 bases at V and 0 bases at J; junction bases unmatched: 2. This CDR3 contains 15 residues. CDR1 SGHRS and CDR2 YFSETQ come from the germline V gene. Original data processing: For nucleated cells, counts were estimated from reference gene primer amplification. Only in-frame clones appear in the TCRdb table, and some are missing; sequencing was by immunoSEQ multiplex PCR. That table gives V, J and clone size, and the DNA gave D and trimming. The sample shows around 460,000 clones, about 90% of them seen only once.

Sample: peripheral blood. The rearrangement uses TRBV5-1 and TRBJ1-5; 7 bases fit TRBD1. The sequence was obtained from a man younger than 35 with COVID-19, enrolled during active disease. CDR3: CASSLQGYSNQPQHF. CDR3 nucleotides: TGCGCCAGCAGCTTACAGGGGTATAGCAATCAGCCCCAGCATTTT.